These 10 T cell receptor beta chains came from one sample sequenced in a study of cytomegalovirus exposure and HLA in healthy donors. 60 Vbeta and 13 Jbeta primers were used in PCR. TCRdb's copy holds only in-frame clones and misses some; the assay was immunoSEQ multiplex PCR. Of approximately 150,000 clones in the sample, 75% are singletons; the top ten hold 2.5% to 4%. Material for sequencing was PBMCs. The source is a man aged 35-49 years in good health and CMV-seronegative.

The J gene is TRBJ1-5, the V gene TRBV18, with 10 bases matching TRBD1. CDR3 size: 20 residues. V was clipped by 6 bases and J by 0 bases; unmatched bases: 17. CDR1 and CDR2 from the germline V gene are KGHSH and LQKENI. In DNA, the CDR3 is TGTGCCAGCTCGCCTTTGGGGACAGGGGAAACCACAGTTAGCAATCAGCCCCAGCATTTT. It specifies CASSPLGTGETTVSNQPQHF.

This clone was found a few times. The chain couples TRBV5-6 to TRBJ1-5; D perhaps matches TRBD1 (6 bases). CDR1 and CDR2 from the germline V gene are SGHDT and YYEEEE. V shed 4 bases and J shed 4 bases, with 21 bases lying between them. The CDR3 has 17 amino acids. CDR3 region: CASSRQINTQGNQPQHF. The DNA of the CDR3 is TGTGCCAGCAGCCGTCAGATTAATACCCAGGGGAATCAGCCCCAGCATTTT. Together with reference TRBV5-6 and TRBJ1-5, the CDR3 gives the full variable domain: DAGVTQSPTHLIKTRGQQVTLRCSPKSGHDTVSWYQQALGQGPQFIFQYYEEEERQRGNFPDRFSGHQFPNYSSELNVNALLLGDSALYLCASSRQINTQGNQPQHFGDGTRLSIL.

V gene TRBV7-8 combines with J gene TRBJ1-6, with D tentatively TRBD1 (6 bases). V lost 0 bases to trimming and J lost 0 bases, with 12 bases between them. The CDR3 contains 18 residues. Germline CDR1 is SGHVS and CDR2 is FQNEAQ. The CDR3 nucleotides are TGTGCCAGCAGCTTAGCCTCAGGGGCGAGCTCCTATAATTCACCCCTCCACTTT. It is translated as CASSLASGASSYNSPLHF. The complete variable domain, with remaining parts taken from reference TRBV7-8 and TRBJ1-6, reads GAGVSQSPRYKVAKRGQDVALRCDPISGHVSLFWYQQALGQGPEFLTYFQNEAQLDKSGLPSDRFFAERPEGSVSTLKIQRTQQEDSAVYLCASSLASGASSYNSPLHFGNGTRLTVT.

The rearrangement uses TRBV10-3 and TRBJ1-2, with TRBD1 matching 9 bases. V lost 3 bases to trimming and J lost 3 bases; unmatched junction nucleotides: 2. This CDR3 comprises 14 residues. Germline V CDR1 and CDR2: ENHRY, SYGVKD. Written as DNA, the CDR3 is TGTGCCATCAGTGACCGGACAGGGGACTATGGCTACACCTTC. Its protein product is CAISDRTGDYGYTF.

The table lists this clone with many counts. J is TRBJ1-6 and V is TRBV2; perhaps TRBD1 as D (6 bases). Germline CDR1 is SNHLY and CDR2 is FYNNEI. The CDR3 covers 17 residues. Trimming shortened V by 2 bases and J by 7 bases, and 18 bases separated the two germline ends. The CDR3, as DNA: TGTGCCAGCAGTGAATATGGGGGGGGCTTAGCCAATTCACCCCTCCACTTT. Translating it yields CASSEYGGGLANSPLHF.

CDR3 sequence reads: CASSWTAYNEQFF. In nucleotides, the CDR3 is TGTGCCAGCAGTTGGACAGCCTACAATGAGCAGTTCTTC. This chain uses TRBV28 with TRBJ2-1; D perhaps matches TRBD1 (6 bases). The germline V and J ends were trimmed by 4 bases and 2 bases, with 6 bases remaining between them. The CDR3 length is 13 residues. Germline assignment: CDR1 MDHEN and CDR2 SYDVKM. Filled out from reference TRBV28 and TRBJ2-1, the complete variable domain reads DVKVTQSSRYLVKRTGEKVFLECVQDMDHENMFWYRQDPGLGLRLIYFSYDVKMKEKGDIPEGYSVSREKKERFSLILESASTNQTSMYLCASSWTAYNEQFFGPGTRLTVL.

The V gene is TRBV11-2, the J gene TRBJ1-2; 9 nucleotides agree with TRBD1. J gave up 8 bases and V 1 base, and 11 bases lay outside the gene matches. The CDR3 extends over 16 amino acids. The germline V gene has CDR1 SGHAT and CDR2 FQNNGV. The DNA for the CDR3 is TGTGCCAGCAGCTTAGGCCGGGACAGGGTAATCTGGGGCTACACCTTC. Amino acids: CASSLGRDRVIWGYTF.

The chain is built from TRBV7-3 and TRBJ1-1; tentative D call: TRBD1 (6 bases). The ends were cut back, 5 bases at V and 1 base at J, with 11 bases in the middle. CDR1 is SGHTA, CDR2 FQGTGA, per germline. The CDR3 is 14 residues long. For the CDR3, the DNA is TGTGCCAGCAGCACGACAGGACCGAACACTGAAGCTTTCTTT. Translation: CASSTTGPNTEAFF.

The chain combines TRBV18 with TRBJ2-7; D call uncertain. Germline CDR1 is KGHSH and CDR2 is LQKENI. The CDR3 covers 13 residues. V was clipped by 3 bases and J by 5 bases, with 11 bases between them. DNA of the CDR3: TGTGCCAGCTCACCCCTACTTACAGACGAGCAGTACTTC. Translated, it gives CASSPLLTDEQYF.

This clone was seen a few times. The J gene is TRBJ1-1, the V gene TRBV6-1; the D gene is possibly TRBD1 (5 bases). V dropped 5 bases and J dropped 8 bases, with 21 bases sitting between them. The CDR3 is made up of 15 amino acids. Germline loops: CDR1 MNHNS, CDR2 SASEGT. This chain's CDR3 is CASSSVAGVLNEAFF. CDR3 nucleotide sequence: TGTGCCAGCAGTTCGGTAGCGGGGGTATTAAACGAAGCTTTCTTT.